Given below is one T cell receptor (beta chain) in context. This sample was included in a study of T-cell memory formation after mild COVID-19. MiXCR, run by TCRdb on the 5' RACE reads, gives a single entry per CDR3 protein. The data contain around 340,000 distinct CDR3 sequences, under 15% of them seen just once; the ten biggest clones take up about a fifth. Germline V CDR1 and CDR2: MNHEY, SVGAGI. The CDR3 has 15 amino acids. Unmatched junction bases numbered 15, after V lost 11 bases and J lost 4 bases. Sample: PBMCs or a T cell subset sorted from them (not recorded which). The sequence derives from a man between 18 and 29 years old who had mild COVID-19 (a few samples of this study predate the infection). Cell type and time point are not known. This chain joins TRBV6-5 and TRBJ1-1; 8 bases map to TRBD1. The CDR3 here is CAASPRGLPFTEAFF. The DNA of the CDR3 is TGTGCCGCGAGTCCCAGGGGGCTACCTTTCACTGAAGCTTTCTTT.